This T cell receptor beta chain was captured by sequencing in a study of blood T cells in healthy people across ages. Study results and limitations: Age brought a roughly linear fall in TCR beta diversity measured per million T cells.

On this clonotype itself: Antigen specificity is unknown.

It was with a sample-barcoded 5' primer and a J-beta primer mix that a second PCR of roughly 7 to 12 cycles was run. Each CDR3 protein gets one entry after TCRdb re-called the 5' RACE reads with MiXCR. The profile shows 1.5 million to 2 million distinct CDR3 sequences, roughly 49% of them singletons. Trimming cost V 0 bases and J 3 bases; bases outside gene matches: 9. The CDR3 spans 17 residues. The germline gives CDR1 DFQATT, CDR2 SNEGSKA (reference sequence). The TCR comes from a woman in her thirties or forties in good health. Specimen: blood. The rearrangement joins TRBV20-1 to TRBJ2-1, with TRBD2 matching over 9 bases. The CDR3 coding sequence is TGCAGTGCTAGAGATCTCCTAGCGGGACCTCTCTACAATGAGCAGTTCTTC. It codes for CSARDLLAGPLYNEQFF.